The 3 T cell receptor beta chains given below trace back to one sample, sequenced in a study of T-cell reconstitution after alpha-beta-depleted transplantation in children. During its preparation, the TCRbeta library received unique molecular identifiers. MiXCR, applied by TCRdb to the PCR reads, yields one record per CDR3 protein. The sample holds 90,000 to 130,000 distinct CDR3 sequences, 5% to 7% seen once. Sequences were derived from PBMCs, mostly from graft donor cells, sampled 360 days after TCRalphabeta/CD19-depleted stem cell transplant. These receptors were taken from a male patient aged 2-9 years who had a stem cell transplant for acute lymphoblastic leukemia, so the T cells may come from the graft donor.

This clonotype was seen ten or more times. This rearrangement joins TRBV9 to TRBJ2-2, with D perhaps TRBD1 (6 bases). This CDR3 has 14 residues. Germline V gene sequence: CDR1 SGDLS, CDR2 YYNGEE. V lost 4 bases to trimming and J lost 7 bases, with 14 bases between them. The CDR3 loop reads CASSTHRVGGELFF. DNA of the CDR3: TGTGCCAGCAGCACTCACAGGGTCGGCGGGGAGCTGTTTTTT.

In this sample, this clonotype turned up many times. The chain joins TRBV6-4 to TRBJ2-3; 11 bases are a match to TRBD1. The V and J ends lost 4 bases and 6 bases, in that order; junction bases with no gene match: 3. The germline gives CDR1 MRHNA, CDR2 SNTAGT. This CDR3 is built from 14 residues. The DNA for the CDR3 is TGTGCCAGCAGTGTCCGGGACAGGGGGGATACGCAGTATTTT. Its protein product is CASSVRDRGDTQYF.

This clonotype was counted ten times or more. The chain is built from TRBV7-3 and TRBJ2-3, with TRBD2 matching 10 bases. Germline V gives CDR1 SGHTA, CDR2 FQGTGA. The CDR3 runs 15 residues. Unmatched junction bases numbered 5, after V lost 2 bases and J lost 6 bases. For the CDR3, the DNA is TGTGCCAGCAGCTTACTAGCGGGAGTTGGGGATACGCAGTATTTT. This sequence encodes CASSLLAGVGDTQYF.